These T cell receptor beta chains were read from a single sample in a study of T cells in narcolepsy. Sequencing used immunoSEQ multiplex PCR; TCRdb keeps in-frame clones, though not all of them. Here the sample spans roughly 27,000 clones, 70% to 85% being singletons. The specimen was memory (CD45RA-) CD4+ T cells from blood. These receptors all stem from a human donor in good health. Both conserved end residues are part of each CDR3. Fields, in order: J gene, V gene, clone size, D gene, CDR3 DNA, CDR3 protein. A D gene is named only where the DNA matches it firmly. Size is stated for part of the rows, as once, few or many counts, or as a class when the clone is expanded.

TRBJ2-5,TRBV27,.,.,TGTGCCAGCAGTTATGAGGTAGGGGAGACCCAGTACTTC,CASSYEVGETQYF
TRBJ2-7,TRBV19,.,TRBD2,TGTGCCACCGCGACTAGCGGGACCTACGAGCAGTACTTC,CATATSGTYEQYF
TRBJ2-2,TRBV5-6,.,.,TGTGCCAGCAGCTTGGTAATATCCGGGGAGCTGTTTTTT,CASSLVISGELFF
TRBJ1-3,TRBV19,.,.,TGTGCCAGTAGTATGTTGGGGAACTCTGGAAACACCATATATTTT,CASSMLGNSGNTIYF
TRBJ1-1,TRBV6-6,.,.,TGTGCCAGCAGTTACCGACAGTACACTGAAGCTTTCTTT,CASSYRQYTEAFF
TRBJ2-7,TRBV6-5,.,.,TGTGCCAGCAGTTCTCCAGGACGGAGTTCCTACGAGCAGTACTTC,CASSSPGRSSYEQYF
TRBJ2-5,TRBV5-1,.,.,TGCGCCAGCAGCGGTCCGGGACCCCGAGAGACCCAGTACTTC,CASSGPGPRETQYF
TRBJ1-6,TRBV9,.,.,TGTGCCAGCAGCGTTACGGGGGTTAATTCACCCCTCCACTTT,CASSVTGVNSPLHF
TRBJ2-1,TRBV9,.,TRBD2,TGTGCCAGCAGCGTAGGAATAAAGACTAGCGGGGGGTACAATGAGCAGTTCTTC,CASSVGIKTSGGYNEQFF
TRBJ1-1,TRBV30,.,.,TGTGCCTGGAGTTCAGGGTACACTGAAGCTTTCTTT,CAWSSGYTEAFF
TRBJ2-3,TRBV2,once,.,TGTGCCAGCAGCTCGGACAGGAGGGAGTATTTT,CASSSDRREYF
TRBJ2-1,TRBV6-5,.,.,TGTGCCAGCAGTTACTCGTTTAGAAGTGGCTACAATGAGCAGTTCTTC,CASSYSFRSGYNEQFF
TRBJ2-7,TRBV10-2,.,.,TGCGCCAGCAGTGGTACTACTAGGGGCTCCTACGAGCAGTACTTC,CASSGTTRGSYEQYF
TRBJ2-3,TRBV7-3,.,.,TGTGCCAGCAGCTTAACATACAGGGATACGCAGTATTTT,CASSLTYRDTQYF
TRBJ2-3,TRBV5-4,.,TRBD2,TGTGCCAGCAGCTTGGCCCTAGCGGGGGGGAAGGATACGCAGTATTTT,CASSLALAGGKDTQYF
TRBJ2-2,TRBV2,few,TRBD2,TGTGCCAGCAGTGATACGGGCCTAGCGGGAGCCGGGGAGCTGTTTTTT,CASSDTGLAGAGELFF
TRBJ2-7,TRBV2,few,TRBD2,TGTGCCAGCAGTGAATACAGGGCTACTAGCGGGGCTTTTTGGCAGTACTTC,CASSEYRATSGAFWQYF
TRBJ2-1,TRBV4-2,.,TRBD1,TGTGCCAGCAGTCTAGGACAGGGGGTTAGCGGTGAGCAGTTCTTC,CASSLGQGVSGEQFF
TRBJ2-7,TRBV30,.,TRBD1,TGTGCCTGGAGTTCCGGGACAGGGATCTACGAGCAGTACTTC,CAWSSGTGIYEQYF
TRBJ1-4,TRBV2,few,.,TGTGCCAGCAAGCAGGATTATGAAAAACTGTTTTTT,CASKQDYEKLFF
TRBJ2-7,TRBV5-4,.,TRBD1,TGTGCCAGCAGCTTGGAGGGGACAGGGTCCTACGAGCAGTACTTC,CASSLEGTGSYEQYF
TRBJ2-1,TRBV5-1,.,.,TGCGCCAGCAGCCTACCAGGGGTTAATGAGCAGTTCTTC,CASSLPGVNEQFF
TRBJ2-7,TRBV4-3,.,.,TGCGCCAGCAGCCGACAGACCTACTACGAGCAGTACTTC,CASSRQTYYEQYF
TRBJ2-2,TRBV6-5,.,.,TGTGCCAGCAGTTACTCTCGGACATTGGGCGGGGAGCTGTTTTTT,CASSYSRTLGGELFF
TRBJ2-1,TRBV5-1,.,.,TGCGCCAGCGGGACCGGGACGGCGGATAATGAGCAGTTCTTC,CASGTGTADNEQFF
TRBJ1-6,TRBV7-2,few,.,TGTGCCAGCAGTCCAGTAGAGGGGGGATCACCCCTCCACTTT,CASSPVEGGSPLHF
TRBJ2-1,TRBV10-3,once,TRBD2,TGTGCCATCAGTGAGGTAGGAGGGAGACTAGCGACCTACAATGAGCAGTTCTTC,CAISEVGGRLATYNEQFF
TRBJ1-2,TRBV6-6,.,.,TGTGCCAGCAGTTACTCGTTATCTCGTAACTATGGCTACACCTTC,CASSYSLSRNYGYTF
TRBJ2-3,TRBV5-4,.,TRBD1,TGTGCCAGCAGCGGGACAGGGGGCACAGATACGCAGTATTTT,CASSGTGGTDTQYF